This T cell receptor (beta chain) was sequenced in a study of beta chain features in type 1 diabetes. Findings of the study overall: Small HLA sub-analyses could not settle whether HLA shapes TCRB rearrangement. Cells expressing TCR highly could be over-represented by cDNA sequencing. Researchers report that Type 1 diabetes patients had moderately but significantly shorter TCRB CDR3s across all four CD4+ subsets. Short templates might get an advantage during PCR, and this would be equal in patients and controls.

Germline lookup yields CDR1 MDHEN and CDR2 SYDVKM. The CDR3 length is 11 residues. V gave up 5 bases and J gave up 5 bases, with 6 bases separating them. The sequenced template was cDNA made from the entire isolated RNA. Repertoires were generated with immunoSEQ multiplex PCR, while TCRdb's copy carries only in-frame clones and drops some. The table records some 640,000 clones, 11% to 15% of them present only once. As regards this clone: Its antigen remains unidentified. Other DNA sequences of this sample code for an identical CDR3.

The clonotype was recovered from a man between 18 and 29 years old with type 1 diabetes. The chain employs TRBV28 and TRBJ1-2; D unresolved. The specimen was naive CD4+ T cells from blood. The DNA of the CDR3 is TGTGCCAGCAGTAGCGGGTATGGCTACACCTTC. Amino acids: CASSSGYGYTF.